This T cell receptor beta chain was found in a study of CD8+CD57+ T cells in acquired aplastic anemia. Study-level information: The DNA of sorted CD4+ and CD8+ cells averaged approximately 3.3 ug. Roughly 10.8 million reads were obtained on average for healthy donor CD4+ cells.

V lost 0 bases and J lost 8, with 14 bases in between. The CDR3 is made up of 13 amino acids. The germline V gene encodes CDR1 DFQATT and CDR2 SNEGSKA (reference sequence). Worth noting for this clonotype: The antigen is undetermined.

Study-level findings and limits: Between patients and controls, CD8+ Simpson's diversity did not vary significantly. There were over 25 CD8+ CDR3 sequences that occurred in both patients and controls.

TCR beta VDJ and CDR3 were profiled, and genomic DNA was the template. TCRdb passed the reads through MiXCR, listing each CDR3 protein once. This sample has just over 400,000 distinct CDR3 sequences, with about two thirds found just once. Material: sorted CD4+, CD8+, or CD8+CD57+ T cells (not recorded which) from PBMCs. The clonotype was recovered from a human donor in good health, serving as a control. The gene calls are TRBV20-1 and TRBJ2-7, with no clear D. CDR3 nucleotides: TGCAGTGCTAGAGATTCTTTGACACAGCAGCAGTACTTC. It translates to CSARDSLTQQQYF.